This T cell receptor beta chain was sequenced for a study of blood T cell repertoires in COVID-19. The wider study: Specimens from acute and convalescent COVID-19 originated in the United States, Italy and Spain. T cells, B-cell-depleted T cells, or PBMCs provided the cDNA or gDNA that served as material.

Deletions cut 3 bases from V and 1 base from J, with 15 bases between. CDR3 length: 16 amino acids. Germline assignment: CDR1 KGHDR and CDR2 SFDVKD. The authors' processing: Amplification of reference gene primers was used by the study to estimate nucleated cell counts. Some clones are missing from TCRdb's copy, which holds only in-frame ones; the method was immunoSEQ multiplex PCR. V and J calls plus clone size are reproduced from that table; the DNA served to infer D and trimming. Here the sample spans fewer than 500,000 clones, approximately 90% being singletons. Study members were between about 18 and 100 years old and lived in roughly 24 US regions.

This receptor was identified in a woman under 30 with acute COVID-19. What was sequenced was PBMCs or T cells enriched from blood (not recorded which). The chain is built from TRBV24-1 and TRBJ2-7; D perhaps matches TRBD2 (7 bases). The CDR3 sequence: CATSDVRGADSYEQYF. The DNA for the CDR3 is TGTGCCACCAGTGATGTCCGGGGGGCCGATTCCTACGAGCAGTACTTC.